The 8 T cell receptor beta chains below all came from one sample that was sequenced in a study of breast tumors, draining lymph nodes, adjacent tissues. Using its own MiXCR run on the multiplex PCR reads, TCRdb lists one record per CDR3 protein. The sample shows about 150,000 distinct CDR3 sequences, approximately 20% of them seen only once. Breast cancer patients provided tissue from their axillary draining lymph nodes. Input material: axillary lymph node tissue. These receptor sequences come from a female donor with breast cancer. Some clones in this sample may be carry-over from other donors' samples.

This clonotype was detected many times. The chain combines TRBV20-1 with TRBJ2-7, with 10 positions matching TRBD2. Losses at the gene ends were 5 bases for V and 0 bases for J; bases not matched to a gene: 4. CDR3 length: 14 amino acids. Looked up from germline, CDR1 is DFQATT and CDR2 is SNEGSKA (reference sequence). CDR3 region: CSAFSSGSSYEQYF. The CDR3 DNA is TGCAGTGCTTTTTCTAGCGGGAGCTCCTACGAGCAGTACTTC.

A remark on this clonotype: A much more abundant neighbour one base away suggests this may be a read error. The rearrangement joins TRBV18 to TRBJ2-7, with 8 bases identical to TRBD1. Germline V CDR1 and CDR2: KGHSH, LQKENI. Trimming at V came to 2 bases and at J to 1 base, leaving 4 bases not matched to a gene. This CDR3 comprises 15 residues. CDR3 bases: TGTGCCAGCTCACCAAACAGGGGGATATCCTACGAGCAGTACTTC. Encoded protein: CASSPNRGISYEQYF.

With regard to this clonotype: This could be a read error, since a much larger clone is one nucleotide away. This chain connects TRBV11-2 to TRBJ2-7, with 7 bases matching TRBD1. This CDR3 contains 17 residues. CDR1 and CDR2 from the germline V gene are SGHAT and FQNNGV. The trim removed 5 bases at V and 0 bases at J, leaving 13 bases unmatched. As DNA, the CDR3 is TGTGCCAGCAGCCCGGTTCCGGGACAGCCTAACTCCTACGAGCAGTACTTC. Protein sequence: CASSPVPGQPNSYEQYF.

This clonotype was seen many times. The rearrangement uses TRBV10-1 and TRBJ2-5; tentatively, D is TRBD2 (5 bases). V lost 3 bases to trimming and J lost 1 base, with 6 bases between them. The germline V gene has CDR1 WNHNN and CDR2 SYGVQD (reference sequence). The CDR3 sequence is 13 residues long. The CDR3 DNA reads TGCGCCAGCAGTGAAGGAGGCCAAGAGACCCAGTACTTC. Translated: CASSEGGQETQYF.

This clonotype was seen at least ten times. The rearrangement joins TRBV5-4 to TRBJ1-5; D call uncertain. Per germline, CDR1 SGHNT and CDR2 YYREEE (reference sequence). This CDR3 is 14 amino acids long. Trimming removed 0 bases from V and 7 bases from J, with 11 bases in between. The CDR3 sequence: CASSLGGQGQPQHF. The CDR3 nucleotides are TGTGCCAGCAGCTTGGGTGGGCAAGGGCAGCCCCAGCATTTT.

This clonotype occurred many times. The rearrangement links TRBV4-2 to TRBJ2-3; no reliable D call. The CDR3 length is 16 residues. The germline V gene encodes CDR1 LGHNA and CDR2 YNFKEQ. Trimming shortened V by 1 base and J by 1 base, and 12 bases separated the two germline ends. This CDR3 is CASSQGLGLGTDTQYF. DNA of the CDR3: TGTGCCAGCAGCCAAGGACTGGGTCTGGGCACAGATACGCAGTATTTT.

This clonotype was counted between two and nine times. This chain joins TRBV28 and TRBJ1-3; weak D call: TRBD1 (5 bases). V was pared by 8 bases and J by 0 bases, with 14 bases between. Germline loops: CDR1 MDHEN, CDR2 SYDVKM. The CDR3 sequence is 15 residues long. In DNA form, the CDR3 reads TGTGCCAGCGATACCGGGACGGACTCTGGAAACACCATATATTTT. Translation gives CASDTGTDSGNTIYF.

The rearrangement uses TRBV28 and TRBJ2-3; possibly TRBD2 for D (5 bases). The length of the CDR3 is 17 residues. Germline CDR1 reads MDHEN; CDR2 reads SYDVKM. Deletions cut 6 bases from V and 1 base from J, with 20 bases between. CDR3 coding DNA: TGTGCCAGCAGCCTACCCCTAGCACCCTTGGGCACAGATACGCAGTATTTT. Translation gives CASSLPLAPLGTDTQYF.